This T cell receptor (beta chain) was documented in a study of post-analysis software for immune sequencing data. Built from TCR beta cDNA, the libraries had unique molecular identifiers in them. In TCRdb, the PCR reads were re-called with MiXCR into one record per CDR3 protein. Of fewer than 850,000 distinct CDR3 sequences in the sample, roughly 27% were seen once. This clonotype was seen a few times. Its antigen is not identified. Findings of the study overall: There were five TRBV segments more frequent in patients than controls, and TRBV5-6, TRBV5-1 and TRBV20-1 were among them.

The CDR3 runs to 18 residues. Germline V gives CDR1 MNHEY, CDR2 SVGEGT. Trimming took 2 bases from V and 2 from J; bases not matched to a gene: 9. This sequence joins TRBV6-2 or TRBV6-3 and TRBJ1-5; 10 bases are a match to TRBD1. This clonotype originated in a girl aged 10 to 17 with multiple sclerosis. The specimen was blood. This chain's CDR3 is CASSYRDRGFFGNQPQHF. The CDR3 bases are TGTGCCAGCAGTTACCGGGACAGGGGTTTTTTCGGCAATCAGCCCCAGCATTTT.